This T cell receptor (beta chain) was found in a study of T cells after yellow fever vaccination (dated by TCRdb to the late 2010s). Some background on the complete study: The SMART-Seq v4 Ultra Low Input RNA kit was used to prepare libraries from fractions with low cell numbers. The cohort comprised two healthy male donors, one aged 18 to 29 and one aged 30 to 39 years. To follow T-cell clones before and after primary and booster YFV17D yellow fever vaccination, bulk TCR alpha and beta repertoires were sequenced over time. Blood was collected at multiple timepoints before and after primary and secondary immunization, and bulk PBMC replicates and cell subsets were isolated. Study-wide conclusions, independent of this receptor: Compared with the primary T-cell response, the secondary T-cell response was weaker but faster, peaking on day 5 rather than day 15. Only two donors were included in the study, so the extent to which the findings can be generalized is limited. FACS-sorted repertoires could contain abundant contaminating clonotypes from the bulk population, so computational filtering was required. After the booster, most clones that had expanded after primary vaccination were detected again (around 96% of CD4 and under 90% of CD8), suggesting broad maintenance of memory. A small share of clonotypes occurred in both CD4 and CD8 compartments, likely arising from convergent recombination.

Including cysteine and phenylalanine, the CDR3 has 14 amino acids. Just the 42-base CDR3 DNA is kept, in frame starting at base 1. CDR1 and CDR2, per the germline V gene, are SGHRS and YFSETQ. The junction carries 13 bases between V and J, which are trimmed by 0 bases and 9 bases respectively. This clonotype was counted between two and nine times. There is no known antigen for this receptor. The sample holds no much larger clone one base away, and base qualities are not on file. TCR cDNA was synthesized by 5'RACE template switching, through which a universal primer site and unique molecular identifiers were introduced. cDNA synthesis was primed from both the TCR alpha and TCR beta constant segments. Libraries were amplified in two PCR steps, with sample barcodes and sequencing adapters added in the second step. Sequencing of libraries was done on Illumina HiSeq 2500 (2x100 bp) or NovaSeq (2x150 bp). The paper's processing steps were these. MIGEC was used to demultiplex reads and collapse the reads into UMI consensus sequences, and MiXCR was used for V(D)J alignment. Clonotypes responding to the vaccine were identified with edgeR on replicate PBMC samples, with the criteria of FDR below 0.01 and a log2 fold change above 5 up to day 15. Each bulk clonotype was labeled CD4 or CD8 based on which sequenced repertoire, CD4 or CD8, contained the clonotype at higher abundance. The public reads were reprocessed in TCRdb via fastp at Q25 and MiXCR, keeping in-frame beta chains. Rows are unified per CDR3 protein, each entry keeping the most common DNA and genes. These V and J calls originate from TCRdb's pipeline instead of the authors' own analysis. The sample profile shows 150,000 to 200,000 distinct CDR3 sequences; 6% to 7.5% of them were found once. The ten largest clones capture 2.5% to 3% of the sample.

The sample's treatment or condition, from its label and the paper: live attenuated yellow fever vaccine strain. A standard Ficoll-Paque protocol was used to isolate PBMCs from peripheral blood. CD4 and CD8 T-cell fractions were isolated with Dynabeads CD4 and CD8 positive selection kits. RNA was extracted with TriZol from bulk PBMCs, CD4 and CD8 fractions, and dextramer-positive and dextramer-negative fractions. This sequence uses TRBV5-1 and TRBJ2-1; the D gene is perhaps TRBD2, on 7 matching bases. The sample was CD4+ T cells sorted from PBMCs, taken less than 6 days after the first yellow fever vaccination. This receptor was identified in a man between 18 and 29 years old who received the YFV17D yellow fever vaccine. This receptor has the CDR3 CASSLGGGGTEQFF. The DNA reads TGCGCCAGCAGCTTGGGCGGGGGCGGGACTGAGCAGTTCTTC.